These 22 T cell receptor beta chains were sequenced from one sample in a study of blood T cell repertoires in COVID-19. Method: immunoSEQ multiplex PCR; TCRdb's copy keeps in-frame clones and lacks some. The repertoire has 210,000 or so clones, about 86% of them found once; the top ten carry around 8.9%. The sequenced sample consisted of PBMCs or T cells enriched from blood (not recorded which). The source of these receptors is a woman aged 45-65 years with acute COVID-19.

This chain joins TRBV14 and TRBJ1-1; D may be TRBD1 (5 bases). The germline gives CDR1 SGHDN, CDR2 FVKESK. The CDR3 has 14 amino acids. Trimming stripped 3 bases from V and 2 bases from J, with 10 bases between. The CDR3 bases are TGTGCCAGCAGCCAGGGGGGGGGAAACACTGAAGCTTTCTTT. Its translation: CASSQGGGNTEAFF.

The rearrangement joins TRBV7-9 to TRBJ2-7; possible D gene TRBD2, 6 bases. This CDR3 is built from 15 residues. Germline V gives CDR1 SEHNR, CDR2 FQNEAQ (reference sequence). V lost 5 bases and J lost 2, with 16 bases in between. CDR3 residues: CASSRGDAWTYEQYF. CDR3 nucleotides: TGTGCCAGCAGCCGCGGGGACGCCTGGACCTACGAGCAGTACTTC.

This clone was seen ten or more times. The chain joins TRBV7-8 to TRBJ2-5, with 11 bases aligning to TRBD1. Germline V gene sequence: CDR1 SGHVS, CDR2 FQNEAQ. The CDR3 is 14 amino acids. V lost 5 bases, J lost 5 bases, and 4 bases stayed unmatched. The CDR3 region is CASSPRDRGETQYF. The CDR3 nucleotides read TGTGCCAGCAGCCCCCGGGACAGGGGGGAGACCCAGTACTTC. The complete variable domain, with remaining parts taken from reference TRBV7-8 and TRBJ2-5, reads GAGVSQSPRYKVAKRGQDVALRCDPISGHVSLFWYQQALGQGPEFLTYFQNEAQLDKSGLPSDRFFAERPEGSVSTLKIQRTQQEDSAVYLCASSPRDRGETQYFGPGTRLLVL.

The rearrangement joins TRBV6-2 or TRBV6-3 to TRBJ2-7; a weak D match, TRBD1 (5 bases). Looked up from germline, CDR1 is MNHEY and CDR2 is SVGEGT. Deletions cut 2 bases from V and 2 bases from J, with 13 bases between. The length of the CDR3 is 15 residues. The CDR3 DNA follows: TGTGCCAGCAGTTACGCCTCTCCAGGGACCTACGAGCAGTACTTC. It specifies CASSYASPGTYEQYF.

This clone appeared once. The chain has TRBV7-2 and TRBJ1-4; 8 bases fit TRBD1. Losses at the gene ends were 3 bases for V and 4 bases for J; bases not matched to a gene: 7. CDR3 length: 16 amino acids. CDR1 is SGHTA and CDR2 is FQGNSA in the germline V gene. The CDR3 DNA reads TGTGCCAGCAGCTTGGTAACAGGGGGAGGTAATGAAAAACTGTTTTTT. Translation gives CASSLVTGGGNEKLFF.

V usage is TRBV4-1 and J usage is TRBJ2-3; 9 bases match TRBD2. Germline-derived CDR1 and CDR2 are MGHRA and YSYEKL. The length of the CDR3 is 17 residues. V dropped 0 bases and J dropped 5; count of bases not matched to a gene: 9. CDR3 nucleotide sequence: TGCGCCAGCAGCCAAGATGTGACTAGCGGAGGGAGAGATACGCAGTATTTT. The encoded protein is CASSQDVTSGGRDTQYF.

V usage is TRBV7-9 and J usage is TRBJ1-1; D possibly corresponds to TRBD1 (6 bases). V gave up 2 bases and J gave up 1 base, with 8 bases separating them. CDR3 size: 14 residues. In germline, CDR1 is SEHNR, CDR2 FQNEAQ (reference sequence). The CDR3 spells CASSLQGSNTEAFF. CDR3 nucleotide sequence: TGTGCCAGCAGCTTACAGGGGTCGAACACTGAAGCTTTCTTT.

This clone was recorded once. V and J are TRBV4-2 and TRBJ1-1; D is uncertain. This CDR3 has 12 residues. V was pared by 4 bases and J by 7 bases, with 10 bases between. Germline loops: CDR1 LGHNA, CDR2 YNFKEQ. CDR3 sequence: CASSPRVHEAFF. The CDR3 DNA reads TGTGCCAGCAGCCCCCGGGTACATGAAGCTTTCTTT.

The CDR3 DNA is TGTGCCAGCACCCTCGGCGGTTACACTGAAGCTTTCTTT. Translation gives CASTLGGYTEAFF. J is TRBJ1-1 and V is TRBV6-5, with D uncertain. In germline, CDR1 is MNHEY, CDR2 SVGAGI. The CDR3 length is 13 residues. Trimming stripped 7 bases from V and 3 bases from J, with 12 bases between.

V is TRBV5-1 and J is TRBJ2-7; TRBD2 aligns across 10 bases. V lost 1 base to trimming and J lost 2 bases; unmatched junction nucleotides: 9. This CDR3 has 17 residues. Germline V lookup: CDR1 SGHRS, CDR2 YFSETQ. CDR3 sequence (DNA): TGCGCCAGCAGCTTGTTTCTAGCGGGAGAGGGGGCCTACGAGCAGTACTTC. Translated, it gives CASSLFLAGEGAYEQYF.

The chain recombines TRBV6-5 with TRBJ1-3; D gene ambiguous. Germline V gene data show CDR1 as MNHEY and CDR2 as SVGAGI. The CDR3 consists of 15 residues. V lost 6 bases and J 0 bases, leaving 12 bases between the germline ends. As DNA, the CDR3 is TGTGCCAGCAGACCCCTAGAGAACTCTGGAAACACCATATATTTT. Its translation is CASRPLENSGNTIYF.

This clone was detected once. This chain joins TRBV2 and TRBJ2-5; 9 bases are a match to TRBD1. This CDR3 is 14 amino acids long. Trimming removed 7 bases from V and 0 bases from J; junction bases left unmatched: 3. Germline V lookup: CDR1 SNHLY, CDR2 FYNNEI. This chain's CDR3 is CASTGTGNQETQYF. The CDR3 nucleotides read TGTGCCAGCACCGGGACAGGGAACCAAGAGACCCAGTACTTC. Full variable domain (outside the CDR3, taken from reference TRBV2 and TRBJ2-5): EPEVTQTPSHQVTQMGQEVILRCVPISNHLYFYWYRQILGQKVEFLVSFYNNEISEKSEIFDDQFSVERPDGSNFTLKIRSTKLEDSAMYFCASTGTGNQETQYFGPGTRLLVL.

CDR3 sequence reads: CASSFGARDEQFF. In DNA form, the CDR3 reads TGTGCCAGCAGCTTTGGGGCGCGCGACGAGCAGTTCTTC. The V call is TRBV7-8, the J call TRBJ2-1, with D perhaps matching TRBD1 (5 bases). The CDR3 totals 13 residues. V was trimmed by 3 bases and J by 10 bases, leaving 13 bases between them. Germline V gene data show CDR1 as SGHVS and CDR2 as FQNEAQ.

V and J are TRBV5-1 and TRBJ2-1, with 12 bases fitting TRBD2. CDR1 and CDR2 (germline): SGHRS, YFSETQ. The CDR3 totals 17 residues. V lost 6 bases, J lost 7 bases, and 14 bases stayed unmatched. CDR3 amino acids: CASTAGPRTSGENEQFF. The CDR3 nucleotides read TGCGCCAGCACCGCAGGCCCAAGGACTAGCGGGGAAAATGAGCAGTTCTTC.

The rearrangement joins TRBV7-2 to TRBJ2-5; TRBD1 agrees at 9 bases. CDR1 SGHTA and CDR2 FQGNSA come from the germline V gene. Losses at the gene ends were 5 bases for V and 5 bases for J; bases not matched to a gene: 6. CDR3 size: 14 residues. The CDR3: CASSLGTGMETQYF. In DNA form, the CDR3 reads TGTGCCAGCAGCCTAGGGACAGGGATGGAGACCCAGTACTTC.

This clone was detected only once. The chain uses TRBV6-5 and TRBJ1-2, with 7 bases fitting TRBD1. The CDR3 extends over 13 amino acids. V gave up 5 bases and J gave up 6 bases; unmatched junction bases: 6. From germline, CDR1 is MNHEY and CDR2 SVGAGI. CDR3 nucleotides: TGTGCCAGCAGTCGACAGGGAATGGATGGCTACACCTTC. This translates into CASSRQGMDGYTF.

The CDR3 here is CASSLAGGSGGAQYF. The CDR3 DNA sequence: TGTGCCAGCAGCCTAGCGGGGGGCTCCGGCGGGGCCCAGTACTTC. The chain joins TRBV6-2 or TRBV6-3 to TRBJ2-5, with 11 bases lining up with TRBD2. With 6 bases clipped from V and 9 bases from J, the junction kept 12 bases outside the gene matches. Germline V gives CDR1 MNHEY, CDR2 SVGEGT. This CDR3 region has 15 residues.

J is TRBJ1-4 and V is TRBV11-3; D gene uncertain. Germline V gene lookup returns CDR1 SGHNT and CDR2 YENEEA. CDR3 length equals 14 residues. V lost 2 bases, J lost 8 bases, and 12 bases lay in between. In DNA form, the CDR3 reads TGTGCCAGCAGCTTAAGAGGGAGTAGGGAAAAACTGTTTTTT. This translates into CASSLRGSREKLFF.

DNA of the CDR3: TGCGCCAGCAGCTTGAGCGTCGTCACCATCAATGAGCAGTTCTTC. This gives the protein CASSLSVVTINEQFF. V usage is TRBV5-1 and J usage is TRBJ2-1; D is ambiguous. V gave up 1 base and J gave up 6 bases, with 14 bases separating them. Per the germline V gene, CDR1 is SGHRS and CDR2 is YFSETQ. The CDR3 runs 15 residues.

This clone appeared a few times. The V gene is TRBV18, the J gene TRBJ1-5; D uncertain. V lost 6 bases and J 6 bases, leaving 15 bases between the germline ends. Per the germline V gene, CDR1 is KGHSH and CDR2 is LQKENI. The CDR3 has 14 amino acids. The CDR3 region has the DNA TGTGCCAGCTCGCCCTCAGAGGTCGGTCAGCCCCAGCATTTT. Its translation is CASSPSEVGQPQHF.

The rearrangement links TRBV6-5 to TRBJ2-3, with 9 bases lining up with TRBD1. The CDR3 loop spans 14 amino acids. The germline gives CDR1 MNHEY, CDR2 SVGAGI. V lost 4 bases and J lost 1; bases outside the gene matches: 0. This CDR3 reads CASSWDRGTDTQYF. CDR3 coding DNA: TGTGCCAGCAGTTGGGACAGGGGCACAGATACGCAGTATTTT.

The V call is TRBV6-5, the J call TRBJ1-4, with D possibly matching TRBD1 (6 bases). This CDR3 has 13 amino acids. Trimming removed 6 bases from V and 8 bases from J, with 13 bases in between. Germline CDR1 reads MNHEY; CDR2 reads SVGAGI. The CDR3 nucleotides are TGTGCCAGCAGAGGGGACATTAGGGAAAAACTGTTTTTT. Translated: CASRGDIREKLFF.